Listed below are T cell receptor beta chains from one sample, sequenced in a study of blood T cell repertoires in COVID-19. Assay: immunoSEQ multiplex PCR; the TCRdb copy retains only in-frame clones and omits some. The table records 95,000 to 110,000 clones, around 92% of them present only once. Sequenced material: peripheral blood. These receptors were collected from a woman aged 60-75 years with acute or convalescent COVID-19. Both conserved end residues are part of each CDR3. Fields, in order: V gene, J gene, D gene, clone size, CDR3 DNA, CDR3 protein. D genes are given only for firm matches. Clone sizes are given selectively: once, few, many, or a class where the clone is expanded.

V gene: TRBV19
J gene: TRBJ1-1
D gene: -
clone size: -
CDR3 DNA: TGTGCCAGTAGTATAGTGGGCAGGGCGGACACTGAAGCTTTCTTT
CDR3 protein: CASSIVGRADTEAFF

V gene: TRBV23-1
J gene: TRBJ1-5
D gene: -
clone size: -
CDR3 DNA: TGCGCCAGCAGTCCCCCCCCGGTGCAGGGAAGGCATCAGCCCCAGCATTTT
CDR3 protein: CASSPPPVQGRHQPQHF

V gene: TRBV6-5
J gene: TRBJ2-5
D gene: -
clone size: -
CDR3 DNA: TGTGCCAGCAGAGCCGGTTGGGAGACCCAGTACTTC
CDR3 protein: CASRAGWETQYF

V gene: TRBV10-3
J gene: TRBJ2-3
D gene: -
clone size: -
CDR3 DNA: TGTGCCATCAGTGGTTATTTCCAGGGGGATACGCAGTATTTT
CDR3 protein: CAISGYFQGDTQYF

V gene: TRBV2
J gene: TRBJ1-2
D gene: TRBD1
clone size: -
CDR3 DNA: TGTGCCAGCAGCGTGGACAGGGGTTATGGCTACACCTTC
CDR3 protein: CASSVDRGYGYTF

V gene: TRBV28
J gene: TRBJ1-1
D gene: -
clone size: -
CDR3 DNA: TGTGCCAGCAGCCTCTACAACACTGAAGCTTTCTTT
CDR3 protein: CASSLYNTEAFF

V gene: TRBV10-2
J gene: TRBJ1-3
D gene: TRBD1
clone size: -
CDR3 DNA: TGCGCCACCCAGGTAACAGGGGAAGGCGGAAACACCATATATTTT
CDR3 protein: CATQVTGEGGNTIYF

V gene: TRBV7-9
J gene: TRBJ1-5
D gene: -
clone size: -
CDR3 DNA: TGTGCCAGCAGCTTTGGGAGCGGCAATCAGCCCCAGCATTTT
CDR3 protein: CASSFGSGNQPQHF

V gene: TRBV30
J gene: TRBJ1-3
D gene: -
clone size: -
CDR3 DNA: TGTGCCTGGAGACAGCCCTTCTCTGGAAACACCATATATTTT
CDR3 protein: CAWRQPFSGNTIYF

V gene: TRBV9
J gene: TRBJ2-3
D gene: TRBD2
clone size: once
CDR3 DNA: TGTGCCAGCAGCGATCTAGCGGGAGGAGGCACAGATACGCAGTATTTT
CDR3 protein: CASSDLAGGGTDTQYF

V gene: TRBV5-1
J gene: TRBJ1-1
D gene: -
clone size: -
CDR3 DNA: TGCGCCAGCAGACTTACCACAGGGAGGGTAGCTGAAGCTTTCTTT
CDR3 protein: CASRLTTGRVAEAFF

V gene: TRBV3-1/TRBV3-2
J gene: TRBJ2-1
D gene: -
clone size: -
CDR3 DNA: TGTGCCAGCAGCCTGAGGGGAGGGGGAGCGGGAACGAATGAGCAGTTCTTC
CDR3 protein: CASSLRGGGAGTNEQFF

V gene: TRBV6-1
J gene: TRBJ1-1
D gene: -
clone size: -
CDR3 DNA: TGTGCCAGCAGTGAAGCTTCCGTCACTGAAGCTTTCTTT
CDR3 protein: CASSEASVTEAFF

V gene: TRBV30
J gene: TRBJ1-1
D gene: -
clone size: -
CDR3 DNA: TGTGCCTGGAGCCCGGGGGGAGGATCTATGAACACTGAAGCTTTCTTT
CDR3 protein: CAWSPGGGSMNTEAFF

V gene: TRBV11-3
J gene: TRBJ2-1
D gene: TRBD2
clone size: -
CDR3 DNA: TGTGCCAGCAGCTTAGCTGGTAGCGGGAGGAACTCCTACAATGAGCAGTTCTTC
CDR3 protein: CASSLAGSGRNSYNEQFF

V gene: TRBV13
J gene: TRBJ2-6
D gene: TRBD1
clone size: few
CDR3 DNA: TGTGCCAGCAGCCTCACAGGGGGCGCAACTGGGGCCAACGTCCTGACTTTC
CDR3 protein: CASSLTGGATGANVLTF

V gene: TRBV21-1
J gene: TRBJ1-2
D gene: -
clone size: -
CDR3 DNA: TGTGCCAGCAGGTTGGGACATAACTATGGCTACACCTTC
CDR3 protein: CASRLGHNYGYTF

V gene: TRBV12-3/TRBV12-4
J gene: TRBJ2-1
D gene: -
clone size: -
CDR3 DNA: TGTGCCAGCAGTTTAGCCGGGGGCAATGAGCAGTTCTTC
CDR3 protein: CASSLAGGNEQFF

V gene: TRBV13
J gene: TRBJ1-2
D gene: -
clone size: -
CDR3 DNA: TGTGCCAGCAGCTTAGCAGGAATGAGCGGCTACACCTTC
CDR3 protein: CASSLAGMSGYTF

V gene: TRBV6-5
J gene: TRBJ2-3
D gene: -
clone size: -
CDR3 DNA: TGTGCCAGCAGCCCGGGACTTTTTGCTACGCAGTATTTT
CDR3 protein: CASSPGLFATQYF

V gene: TRBV3-1/TRBV3-2
J gene: TRBJ2-2
D gene: TRBD2
clone size: -
CDR3 DNA: TGTGCCAGCAGCCAAGATCCGGGACTATACACCGGGGAGCTGTTTTTT
CDR3 protein: CASSQDPGLYTGELFF

V gene: TRBV19
J gene: TRBJ2-5
D gene: -
clone size: -
CDR3 DNA: TGTGCCAGTAGTAGAACCATTGGGGCTGAGACCCAGTACTTC
CDR3 protein: CASSRTIGAETQYF

V gene: TRBV5-6
J gene: TRBJ1-1
D gene: -
clone size: -
CDR3 DNA: TGTGCCAGCAGCACCGGGACTCACCCCCTCTTT
CDR3 protein: CASSTGTHPLF

V gene: TRBV7-9
J gene: TRBJ2-1
D gene: TRBD2
clone size: -
CDR3 DNA: TGTGCCAGCAGCTCCCCCCCCCGACTAGCGGGGACTAGGAATGAGCAGTTCTTC
CDR3 protein: CASSSPPRLAGTRNEQFF

V gene: TRBV19
J gene: TRBJ1-5
D gene: -
clone size: -
CDR3 DNA: TGTGCCAGTAGGGGGAGGGCAGGGGTGCAGCCCCAGCATTTT
CDR3 protein: CASRGRAGVQPQHF

V gene: TRBV24-1
J gene: TRBJ2-1
D gene: TRBD2
clone size: -
CDR3 DNA: TGTGCCACCAGTGATCCTCAGCGGGAGGGCTCCTACAATGAGCAGTTCTTC
CDR3 protein: CATSDPQREGSYNEQFF

V gene: TRBV9
J gene: TRBJ1-3
D gene: TRBD1
clone size: -
CDR3 DNA: TGTGCCAGCAGCGCACTACAGGGGACCGGAAACACCATATATTTT
CDR3 protein: CASSALQGTGNTIYF

V gene: TRBV6-5
J gene: TRBJ2-1
D gene: -
clone size: -
CDR3 DNA: TGTGCCAGCTCTATTTACAATGAGCAGTTCTTC
CDR3 protein: CASSIYNEQFF

V gene: TRBV5-1
J gene: TRBJ2-1
D gene: -
clone size: -
CDR3 DNA: TGCGCCAGCAGACCTTTACCGAGCTCCTACAATGAGCAGTTCTTC
CDR3 protein: CASRPLPSSYNEQFF

V gene: TRBV18
J gene: TRBJ1-5
D gene: TRBD1
clone size: -
CDR3 DNA: TGTGCCAGCTCACTAGCGTCCGCCCGGGGACAGGGCTTCCCCCGCAATCAGCCCCAGCATTTT
CDR3 protein: CASSLASARGQGFPRNQPQHF

V gene: TRBV20-1
J gene: TRBJ1-2
D gene: TRBD1
clone size: -
CDR3 DNA: TGCAGTGCTGGACAGGGTGGCTACACCTTC
CDR3 protein: CSAGQGGYTF

V gene: TRBV29-1
J gene: TRBJ1-2
D gene: -
clone size: -
CDR3 DNA: TGCAGCGTTGACGCAGGGTGGCGCTACACCTTC
CDR3 protein: CSVDAGWRYTF

V gene: TRBV3-1/TRBV3-2
J gene: TRBJ2-6
D gene: TRBD1
clone size: -
CDR3 DNA: TGTGCCAGCAGCCTCGGGACAGGGGGTTCTGGGGCCAACGTCCTGACTTTC
CDR3 protein: CASSLGTGGSGANVLTF

V gene: TRBV5-1
J gene: TRBJ2-7
D gene: -
clone size: -
CDR3 DNA: TGCGCCAGCAGCTCGGACAACTCCTACGAGCAGTACTTC
CDR3 protein: CASSSDNSYEQYF

V gene: TRBV6-1
J gene: TRBJ2-3
D gene: TRBD2
clone size: -
CDR3 DNA: TGTGCCAGCAGTGCTAGCGGAGCCCCTAGCACAGATACGCAGTATTTT
CDR3 protein: CASSASGAPSTDTQYF

V gene: TRBV3-1/TRBV3-2
J gene: TRBJ1-1
D gene: -
clone size: -
CDR3 DNA: TGTGCCAGCAGTCCTACAGCGAACACTGAAGCTTTCTTT
CDR3 protein: CASSPTANTEAFF

V gene: TRBV28
J gene: TRBJ1-5
D gene: -
clone size: -
CDR3 DNA: TGTGCCAGCAGTAACGCCGGGGGGGGCGATCAGCCCCAGCATTTT
CDR3 protein: CASSNAGGGDQPQHF

V gene: TRBV10-3
J gene: TRBJ1-2
D gene: TRBD1
clone size: -
CDR3 DNA: TGTGCCATCAGCGAGTCTAGGACAGGTTATGGCTACACCTTC
CDR3 protein: CAISESRTGYGYTF

V gene: TRBV3-1/TRBV3-2
J gene: TRBJ2-1
D gene: TRBD2
clone size: -
CDR3 DNA: TGTGCCAGCAGCCTCAGCGGGGGGTCCAATGAGCAGTTCTTC
CDR3 protein: CASSLSGGSNEQFF

V gene: TRBV11-2
J gene: TRBJ2-7
D gene: -
clone size: -
CDR3 DNA: TGTGCCAGCAGTTCCTTTCGGGGTCGGGGGGAGCAGTACTTC
CDR3 protein: CASSSFRGRGEQYF

V gene: TRBV3-1/TRBV3-2
J gene: TRBJ1-3
D gene: -
clone size: -
CDR3 DNA: TGTGCCAGCAGCCAAGTACAGGCAGGTGGAAACACCATATATTTT
CDR3 protein: CASSQVQAGGNTIYF

V gene: TRBV7-2
J gene: TRBJ2-1
D gene: -
clone size: once
CDR3 DNA: TGTGCCAGCAGCTTAGGTTTCGGGACAAGTTACAATGAGCAGTTCTTC
CDR3 protein: CASSLGFGTSYNEQFF

V gene: TRBV7-2
J gene: TRBJ2-1
D gene: -
clone size: -
CDR3 DNA: TGTGCCAGCAGCCTTACGATTAGTGAGCAGTTCTTC
CDR3 protein: CASSLTISEQFF

V gene: TRBV19
J gene: TRBJ1-4
D gene: TRBD1
clone size: -
CDR3 DNA: TGTGCCAGTAGTAGGGACAACAGGGGGCGGACTAATGAAAAACTGTTTTTT
CDR3 protein: CASSRDNRGRTNEKLFF

V gene: TRBV28
J gene: TRBJ1-2
D gene: -
clone size: -
CDR3 DNA: TGTGCCAGCAGTTTCGGGCGGCAGGGAAACTATGGCTACACCTTC
CDR3 protein: CASSFGRQGNYGYTF

V gene: TRBV5-1
J gene: TRBJ2-1
D gene: TRBD2
clone size: -
CDR3 DNA: TGCGCCAGCAGATCTAGCGGGGGGAATGAGCAGTTCTTC
CDR3 protein: CASRSSGGNEQFF

V gene: TRBV7-8
J gene: TRBJ1-2
D gene: -
clone size: -
CDR3 DNA: TGTGCCAGCAGCCGGTCCGGGAGGGATTATGGCTACACCTTC
CDR3 protein: CASSRSGRDYGYTF

V gene: TRBV19
J gene: TRBJ1-3
D gene: -
clone size: once
CDR3 DNA: TGTGCCAGTAGTCCGTATTCCCTTTCGGGGACTACTGGAAACACCATATATTTT
CDR3 protein: CASSPYSLSGTTGNTIYF

V gene: TRBV28
J gene: TRBJ1-5
D gene: -
clone size: -
CDR3 DNA: TGTGCCAGCAGTTTGGGGGGGGATCAGCCCCAGCATTTT
CDR3 protein: CASSLGGDQPQHF

V gene: TRBV29-1
J gene: TRBJ2-1
D gene: -
clone size: -
CDR3 DNA: TGCAGCGTTGTACAGCAGCTCGATGAGCAGTTCTTC
CDR3 protein: CSVVQQLDEQFF

V gene: TRBV20-1
J gene: TRBJ2-1
D gene: -
clone size: -
CDR3 DNA: TGCAGTGCTAGAGATATAAATGAGCAGTTCTTC
CDR3 protein: CSARDINEQFF

V gene: TRBV19
J gene: TRBJ2-5
D gene: -
clone size: -
CDR3 DNA: TGTGCCAGTAGTGATCTGCGAGAGACCCAGTACTTC
CDR3 protein: CASSDLRETQYF

V gene: TRBV21-1
J gene: TRBJ1-5
D gene: -
clone size: -
CDR3 DNA: TGTGCCAGCAGCGTCCGGGCCGAACCGGGACAGCCCCAGCATTTT
CDR3 protein: CASSVRAEPGQPQHF

V gene: TRBV18
J gene: TRBJ1-4
D gene: -
clone size: -
CDR3 DNA: TGTGCCAGCTCACAAGCTCTTGCAACTAATGAAAAACTGTTTTTT
CDR3 protein: CASSQALATNEKLFF

V gene: TRBV11-1
J gene: TRBJ2-3
D gene: TRBD1
clone size: -
CDR3 DNA: TGTGCCAGCAGGGCGCCGGGACAGGGACTAGATACGCAGTATTTT
CDR3 protein: CASRAPGQGLDTQYF